The 25 T cell receptor beta chains reported below all come from one sample, sequenced in a study of CD8 T cells in ankylosing spondylitis. MiXCR, applied by TCRdb to the 5' RACE reads, yields one record per CDR3 protein. The table records some 350,000 distinct CDR3 sequences, roughly 14% of them present only once. Material for sequencing was blood, either unsorted or a sorted T cell fraction (not recorded which). These receptors were obtained from a male donor with ankylosing spondylitis or in good health (not recorded which).

This clonotype came up a few times. V gene TRBV12-3 or TRBV12-4 combines with J gene TRBJ2-3; TRBD1 matches at 8 bases. The CDR3 runs 17 residues. J lost 5 bases, V lost 6 bases, and 16 bases had no gene match. DNA for the CDR3: TGTGCCAGCAGGTCAAATCGACAGGGGAACCTCCGAGATACGCAGTATTTT. Translation gives CASRSNRQGNLRDTQYF.

The chain links TRBV28 to TRBJ1-3, with TRBD1 as a possible D gene (5 bases). Per the germline V gene, CDR1 is MDHEN and CDR2 is SYDVKM. The CDR3 is 15 amino acids. Trimming shortened V by 7 bases and J by 0 bases, and 13 bases separated the two germline ends. The CDR3 DNA sequence: TGTGCCAGCAACTCCGGGGACCTCTCTGGAAACACCATATATTTT. Amino acids: CASNSGDLSGNTIYF.

This clonotype was found a few times. V and J are TRBV4-1 and TRBJ2-1; no clear D gene. Trimming took 1 base from V and 11 from J, leaving 6 bases between them. Looked up from germline, CDR1 is MGHRA and CDR2 is YSYEKL. The CDR3 loop spans 11 amino acids. CDR3 DNA sequence: TGCGCCAGCAGCCAAGGGCTCCAGCAGTTCTTC. This translates into CASSQGLQQFF.

The chain is built from TRBV18 and TRBJ2-2; a weak D match, TRBD1 (6 bases). Germline V gene data show CDR1 as KGHSH and CDR2 as LQKENI. The CDR3 length is 18 residues. V was shortened by 3 bases and J by 6 bases, with 23 bases between the two germline ends. CDR3 in amino acids: CASSPPFKDRRRPGELFF. The CDR3 nucleotides read TGTGCCAGCTCACCCCCCTTCAAAGACAGGAGGAGGCCCGGGGAGCTGTTTTTT.

This clonotype appeared a single time. The chain links TRBV6-1 to TRBJ2-4, with D perhaps TRBD1 (6 bases). This CDR3 contains 15 residues. Germline V CDR1 and CDR2: MNHNS, SASEGT. The germline V and J ends were trimmed by 5 bases and 3 bases, with 14 bases remaining between them. The DNA for the CDR3 is TGTGCCAGCAGTCCCCCCGCGGACAGCAAAAACATTCAGTACTTC. It is translated as CASSPPADSKNIQYF.

V usage is TRBV20-1 and J usage is TRBJ2-6; a possible D gene is TRBD2 (5 bases). The V end lost 0 bases, the J end lost 0 bases, and 6 bases lay between the germline ends. Germline assignment: CDR1 DFQATT and CDR2 SNEGSKA (reference sequence). The CDR3 contains 15 residues. CDR3 nucleotide sequence: TGCAGTGCTAGAGATGGGAGCTCTGGGGCCAACGTCCTGACTTTC. Protein sequence: CSARDGSSGANVLTF.

The chain uses TRBV12-3 or TRBV12-4 and TRBJ2-2; maybe TRBD1 (5 bases). The V gene lost 5 bases and the J gene lost 6 bases, with 13 bases spanning the gap. This CDR3 has 14 residues. This CDR3 reads CASSQGAFAGELFF. The CDR3 nucleotides are TGTGCCAGCAGTCAAGGGGCGTTCGCCGGGGAGCTGTTTTTT.

This rearrangement joins TRBV5-1 to TRBJ2-3; D gene unclear. The V and J ends lost 0 bases and 5 bases respectively, with 4 bases between them. CDR3 length: 12 residues. Germline values: CDR1 SGHRS, CDR2 YFSETQ. The CDR3 sequence is CASSLAIDTQYF. In nucleotides, the CDR3 is TGCGCCAGCAGCTTGGCAATAGATACGCAGTATTTT.

This clonotype was counted between two and nine times. This chain links TRBV20-1 with TRBJ1-2; 9 bases fit TRBD1. J gave up 4 bases and V 3 bases, and 9 bases lay outside the gene matches. The CDR3 covers 15 residues. CDR1 is DFQATT, CDR2 SNEGSKA, per germline (reference sequence). CDR3 DNA: TGCAGTGCTAGCCCTACAGGGGGCTTGGGCTATGGCTACACCTTC. It specifies CSASPTGGLGYGYTF.

This clonotype was observed a few times. The V gene is TRBV25-1, the J gene TRBJ2-2, with TRBD2 as a possible D gene (5 bases). Between the trimmed V and J ends, which lost 2 bases and 0 bases, there was a span of 10 bases. The CDR3 covers 16 residues. Germline CDR1 MGHDK, CDR2 SYGVNS. CDR3 protein: CASSERSGANTGELFF. The CDR3 DNA is TGTGCCAGCAGTGAACGGAGCGGAGCGAACACCGGGGAGCTGTTTTTT.

Only a few counts were recorded for this clonotype. The chain carries TRBV12-3 or TRBV12-4 and TRBJ1-1; possibly TRBD1 for D (5 bases). Trimming removed 10 bases at V and 4 bases at J, with 19 bases between. The CDR3 consists of 14 residues. In nucleotides, the CDR3 is TGTGCCACGAGATTTGAGGGGCTGGCCACTGAAGCTTTCTTT. It encodes CATRFEGLATEAFF.

This clonotype has only a few counts. The J gene is TRBJ1-1, the V gene TRBV7-2; D remains ambiguous. The CDR3 totals 15 residues. Trimming pared 1 base from V and 5 bases from J, leaving 14 bases between. Germline values: CDR1 SGHTA, CDR2 FQGNSA. The CDR3, as DNA: TGTGCCAGCAGCTTAGGTGGAGGGAAGGTTACTGAAGCTTTCTTT. Translation: CASSLGGGKVTEAFF. The full variable domain, rest sourced from reference TRBV7-2 and TRBJ1-1, is GAGVSQSPSNKVTEKGKDVELRCDPISGHTALYWYRQSLGQGLEFLIYFQGNSAPDKSGLPSDRFSAERTGGSVSTLTIQRTQQEDSAVYLCASSLGGGKVTEAFFGQGTRLTVV.

V gene TRBV20-1 combines with J gene TRBJ2-3, with 9 nucleotides matching TRBD2. This CDR3 has 13 residues. The germline V gene has CDR1 DFQATT and CDR2 SNEGSKA (reference sequence). V dropped 6 bases and J dropped 0; count of bases not matched to a gene: 1. CDR3 coding DNA: TGCAGTGCGGGGACTAGCAGCACAGATACGCAGTATTTT. It codes for CSAGTSSTDTQYF.

The chain is built from TRBV11-2 and TRBJ1-1, with TRBD1 identical over 7 bases. V trimming: 1 base; J trimming: 7 bases; junction bases outside the gene matches: 3. Germline V gene sequence: CDR1 SGHAT, CDR2 FQNNGV. The CDR3 has 13 amino acids. The CDR3 loop is CASSLGQGGEAFF. In nucleotides, the CDR3 is TGTGCCAGCAGCTTAGGACAGGGCGGTGAAGCTTTCTTT. The full variable domain, its missing parts supplied by reference TRBV11-2 and TRBJ1-1, is EAGVAQSPRYKIIEKRQSVAFWCNPISGHATLYWYQQILGQGPKLLIQFQNNGVVDDSQLPKDRFSAERLKGVDSTLKIQPAKLEDSAVYLCASSLGQGGEAFFGQGTRLTVV.

The table lists this clonotype with a few counts. The V call is TRBV19, the J call TRBJ1-5, with D possibly TRBD1 on 5 matching bases. This CDR3 has 15 amino acids. Trimming shortened V by 5 bases and J by 0 bases, and 11 bases separated the two germline ends. Germline CDR1 is LNHDA and CDR2 is SQIVND (reference sequence). CDR3 DNA: TGTGCCAGTAGTCGGGGGTCGAATAGCAATCAGCCCCAGCATTTT. This translates into CASSRGSNSNQPQHF.

The rearrangement joins TRBV25-1 to TRBJ1-2; 7 nucleotides align to TRBD1. This CDR3 region has 15 residues. Losses at the gene ends were 4 bases for V and 4 bases for J; bases not matched to a gene: 9. Germline values: CDR1 MGHDK, CDR2 SYGVNS. The CDR3 protein is CASSGYRGGGYGYTF. The CDR3 DNA reads as TGTGCCAGCAGTGGATACAGGGGCGGAGGCTATGGCTACACCTTC.

This clonotype appeared a few times. The chain joins TRBV7-6 to TRBJ1-4; weak D call: TRBD1 (6 bases). Germline CDR1 is SGHVS and CDR2 is FNYEAQ. V gave up 5 bases and J gave up 5 bases, with 18 bases separating them. CDR3 length: 16 amino acids. The CDR3 sequence is CASSPDVRGGNEKLFF. For the CDR3, the DNA is TGTGCCAGCAGCCCGGACGTAAGGGGGGGGAATGAAAAACTGTTTTTT.

Many counts were recorded for this clonotype. This sequence joins TRBV5-5 and TRBJ2-7; no clear D gene. V was clipped by 3 bases and J by 1 base, with 11 bases between them. CDR1 and CDR2 (germline): SGHKS, YYEKEE (reference sequence). The CDR3 contains 14 residues. The DNA of the CDR3 is TGTGCCAGCAGCTCCTCGGGTGTTTCCTACGAGCAGTACTTC. Residues: CASSSSGVSYEQYF.

The chain has TRBV15 and TRBJ1-4, with a weak D call TRBD1 (6 bases). Germline assignment: CDR1 LNHNV and CDR2 YYDKDF (reference sequence). The CDR3 loop spans 13 amino acids. Trimming left V 2 bases short and J 8 bases short, with 9 bases between. CDR3 sequence (DNA): TGTGCCACCAGCAGAAAAAGGGGGGAAAAACTGTTTTTT. Translation gives CATSRKRGEKLFF.

This clonotype was seen only a few times. The chain couples TRBV5-5 to TRBJ2-5, with D tentatively TRBD1 (6 bases). Trimming took off 4 bases at V and 5 bases at J, with 21 bases between the two ends. The CDR3 sequence is 16 residues long. Germline loops: CDR1 SGHKS, CDR2 YYEKEE (reference sequence). DNA of the CDR3: TGTGCCAGCAGCCCTGGGACAACAGAATCGGTCGAGACCCAGTACTTC. Translated, it gives CASSPGTTESVETQYF.

This clonotype was seen a few times. This chain joins TRBV7-2 and TRBJ2-1; 10 nucleotides agree with TRBD2. The length of the CDR3 is 19 residues. V lost 0 bases and J lost 0; bases outside the gene matches: 8. CDR1 is SGHTA, CDR2 FQGNSA, per germline. CDR3 loop: CASSLASGGAKSSYNEQFF. The CDR3 DNA sequence: TGTGCCAGCAGCTTAGCCAGCGGGGGGGCGAAAAGCTCCTACAATGAGCAGTTCTTC.

This clonotype appeared a few times. The chain has TRBV20-1 and TRBJ2-1; D is undetermined. Per the germline V gene, CDR1 is DFQATT and CDR2 is SNEGSKA (reference sequence). V lost 1 base and J 0 bases, leaving 7 bases between the germline ends. The CDR3 has 14 amino acids. The CDR3 sequence: CSARVGVSYNEQFF. CDR3 coding DNA: TGCAGTGCTAGAGTCGGAGTCTCCTACAATGAGCAGTTCTTC.

The chain employs TRBV5-6 and TRBJ1-2; D gene uncertain. V lost 0 bases, J lost 3 bases, and 6 bases lay in between. Germline CDR1 SGHDT, CDR2 YYEEEE. The CDR3 spans 13 residues. As DNA, the CDR3 is TGTGCCAGCAGCTTGGGATACTACTATGGCTACACCTTC. Its translation: CASSLGYYYGYTF.

This clonotype was seen repeatedly, ten times or more. This chain links TRBV7-9 with TRBJ2-5; tentative D call: TRBD1 (5 bases). The CDR3 contains 14 residues. The germline gives CDR1 SEHNR, CDR2 FQNEAQ (reference sequence). V lost 3 bases, J lost 0 bases, and 8 bases lay in between. CDR3 sequence: CASSFRQNQETQYF. CDR3 nucleotide sequence: TGTGCCAGCAGCTTCCGACAGAACCAAGAGACCCAGTACTTC.

The chain recombines TRBV29-1 with TRBJ1-1; D is unresolved. Deletions cut 2 bases from V and 1 base from J, with 11 bases between. The germline V gene has CDR1 SQVTM and CDR2 ANQGSEA. CDR3 size: 14 residues. The CDR3 nucleotides read TGCAGCGTTGAATCCAGCAGGAGGAACACTGAAGCTTTCTTT. Residues: CSVESSRRNTEAFF.